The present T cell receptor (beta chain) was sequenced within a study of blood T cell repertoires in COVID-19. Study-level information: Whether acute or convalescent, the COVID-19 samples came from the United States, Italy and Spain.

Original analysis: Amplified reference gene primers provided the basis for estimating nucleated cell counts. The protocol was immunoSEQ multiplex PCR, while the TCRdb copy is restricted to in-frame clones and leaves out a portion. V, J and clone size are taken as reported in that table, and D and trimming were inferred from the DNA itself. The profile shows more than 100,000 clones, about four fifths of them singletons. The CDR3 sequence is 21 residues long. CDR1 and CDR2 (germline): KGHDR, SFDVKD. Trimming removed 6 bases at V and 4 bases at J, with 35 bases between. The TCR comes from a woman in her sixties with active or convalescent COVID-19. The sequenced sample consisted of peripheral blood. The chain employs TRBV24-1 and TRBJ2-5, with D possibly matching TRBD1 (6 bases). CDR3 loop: CATSSYIRDNDTPHPRETQYF. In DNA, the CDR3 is TGTGCCACCAGTTCCTATATACGGGACAACGATACCCCCCACCCAAGAGAGACCCAGTACTTC.